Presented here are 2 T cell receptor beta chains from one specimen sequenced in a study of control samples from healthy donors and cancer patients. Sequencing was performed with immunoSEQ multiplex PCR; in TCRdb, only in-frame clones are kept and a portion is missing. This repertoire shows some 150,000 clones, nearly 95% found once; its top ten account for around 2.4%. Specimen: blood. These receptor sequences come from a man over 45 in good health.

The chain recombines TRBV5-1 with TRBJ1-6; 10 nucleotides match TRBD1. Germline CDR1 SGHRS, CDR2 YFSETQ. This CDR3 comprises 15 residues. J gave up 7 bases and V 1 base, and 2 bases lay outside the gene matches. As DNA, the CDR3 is TGCGCCAGCAGCTTGTCGGGACAGGGGAATTCACCCCTCCACTTT. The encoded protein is CASSLSGQGNSPLHF. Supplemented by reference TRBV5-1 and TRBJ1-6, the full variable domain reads KAGVTQTPRYLIKTRGQQVTLSCSPISGHRSVSWYQQTPGQGLQFLFEYFSETQRNKGNFPGRFSGRQFSNSRSEMNVSTLELGDSALYLCASSLSGQGNSPLHFGNGTRLTVT.

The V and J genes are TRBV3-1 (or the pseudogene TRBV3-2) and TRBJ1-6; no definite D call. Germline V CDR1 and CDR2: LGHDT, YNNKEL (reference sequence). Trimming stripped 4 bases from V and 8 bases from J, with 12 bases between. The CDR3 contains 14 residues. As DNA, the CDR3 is TGTGCCAGCAGCCCGATTAGTGGGGATTCACCCCTCCACTTT. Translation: CASSPISGDSPLHF.